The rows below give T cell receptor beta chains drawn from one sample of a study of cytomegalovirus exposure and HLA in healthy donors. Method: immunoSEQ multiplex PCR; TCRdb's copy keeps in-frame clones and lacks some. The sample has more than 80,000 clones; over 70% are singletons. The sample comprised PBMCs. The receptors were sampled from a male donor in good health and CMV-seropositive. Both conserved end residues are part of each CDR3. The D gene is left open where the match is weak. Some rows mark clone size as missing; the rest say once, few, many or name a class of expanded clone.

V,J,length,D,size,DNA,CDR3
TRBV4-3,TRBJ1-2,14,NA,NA,TGCGCCAGCAGCCAAGAAGGTCAGGGGTCTGGCTACACCTTC,CASSQEGQGSGYTF
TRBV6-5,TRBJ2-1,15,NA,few,TGTGCCAGCAGTTTCAGACTTAAAGGAGGCAATGAGCAGTTCTTC,CASSFRLKGGNEQFF
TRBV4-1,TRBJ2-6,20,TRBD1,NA,TGCGCCAGCAGCCAAGTTCTGTCTGGACAGGGTGTCTCTGGGGCCAACGTCCTGACTTTC,CASSQVLSGQGVSGANVLTF
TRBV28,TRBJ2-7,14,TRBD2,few,TGTGCCAGCAATCGGGCTAGCGGGAGCCACGAGCAGTACTTC,CASNRASGSHEQYF
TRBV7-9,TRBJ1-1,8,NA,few,TGTGCCAGCAGCTCAGGGCCATTT,CASSSGPF
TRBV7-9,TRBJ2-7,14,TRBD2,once,TGTGCCAGCAGCTCACTAGCGGGATTCTACGAGCAGTACTTC,CASSSLAGFYEQYF
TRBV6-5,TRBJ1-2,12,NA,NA,TGTGCCAGCAGTTACTTATCTGGAGGCCCTCACTTC,CASSYLSGGPHF
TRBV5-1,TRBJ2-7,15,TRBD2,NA,TGCGCCAGCAGCCCCCAAGCGGGGGAGACCTACGAGCAGTACTTC,CASSPQAGETYEQYF
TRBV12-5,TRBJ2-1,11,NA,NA,TGTGCTAGTGGCTGGGGGCGTGAGCAGTTCTTC,CASGWGREQFF
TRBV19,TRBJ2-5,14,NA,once,TGTGCCAGTAGATTTAGGGGTGGGGAAGAGACCCAGTACTTC,CASRFRGGEETQYF
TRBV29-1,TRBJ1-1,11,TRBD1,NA,TGCAGCGCTACGGGACAGCTTGAAGCTTTCTTT,CSATGQLEAFF
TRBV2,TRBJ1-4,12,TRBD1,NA,TGTGCCAGCAGCGTGGACAGGGAAAAACTGTTTTTT,CASSVDREKLFF
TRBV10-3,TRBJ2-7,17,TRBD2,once,TGTGCCATCAGTGCCGGCGGAACGGGAGGCATGTCCTACGAGCAGTACTTC,CAISAGGTGGMSYEQYF
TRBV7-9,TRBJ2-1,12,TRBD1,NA,TGTGCCAGCAGCCGGACAGGGAGGATTCAGTTCTTC,CASSRTGRIQFF
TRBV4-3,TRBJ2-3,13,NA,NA,TGCGCCAGCAGCCAAGCTAGCACAGATACGCAGTATTTT,CASSQASTDTQYF
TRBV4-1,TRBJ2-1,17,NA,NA,TGCGCCAGCAGCCAAGGTAGACAGGCAAGCTCCTACAATGAGCAGTTCTTC,CASSQGRQASSYNEQFF
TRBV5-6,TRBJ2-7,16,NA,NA,TGTGCCAGCAGCTCCCCCGGGGTCAGCGATCTATACGAGCAGTACTTC,CASSSPGVSDLYEQYF
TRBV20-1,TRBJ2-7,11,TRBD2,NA,TGCAGTGCCTCACTAGCGTGGGAGCAGTACTTC,CSASLAWEQYF